This entry features one T cell receptor (beta chain) sequence. TCRdb reprocessed the 5' RACE reads with MiXCR, giving one entry per CDR3 protein. The sample records about 82,000 distinct CDR3 sequences, approximately 2.4% being singletons. The CDR3 has 14 amino acids. Trimming removed 5 bases at V and 3 bases at J, with 16 bases between. Germline CDR1 and CDR2: SQVTM and ANQGSEA. This record belongs to a study of neurological immune-mediated disorders. The source material was PBMCs. The receptor comes from a woman aged 25 to 39 with multiple sclerosis. The rearrangement joins TRBV29-1 to TRBJ2-5; D is possibly TRBD1 (5 bases). The CDR3 DNA follows: TGCAGCGTTTCAGCTGACAGCTACGAAGAGACCCAGTACTTC. This encodes CSVSADSYEETQYF.